This T cell receptor (beta chain) was obtained from a study of beta chain features in type 1 diabetes. As for the study in general: Sorted cells examined across all samples numbered 107,917,701.

The germline V gene encodes CDR1 SGHAT and CDR2 FQDESV (reference sequence). The length of the CDR3 is 14 residues. The V segment lost 4 bases and the J segment 7 bases; nucleotides outside the gene matches: 7. cDNA synthesis used the whole RNA isolate, giving expressed TCRB sequences. The repertoire was sequenced with immunoSEQ multiplex PCR; TCRdb's copy has only in-frame clones and lacks some. Here the sample spans more than 110,000 clones, around 7% being singletons. This clone showed up just a few times. The antigen remains unidentified. Study conclusions and caveats: There was a moderate but significant shortening of TCRB CDR3s in all four CD4+ subsets of Type 1 diabetes patients.

This chain joins TRBV11-1 and TRBJ2-4, with TRBD1 identical over 7 bases. Specimen: central memory CD4+ T cells from blood. The sequence came from a woman in her 30s in good health. This chain's CDR3 is CASSYATGKNIQYF. CDR3 bases: TGTGCCAGCAGCTATGCGACAGGGAAGAACATTCAGTACTTC.